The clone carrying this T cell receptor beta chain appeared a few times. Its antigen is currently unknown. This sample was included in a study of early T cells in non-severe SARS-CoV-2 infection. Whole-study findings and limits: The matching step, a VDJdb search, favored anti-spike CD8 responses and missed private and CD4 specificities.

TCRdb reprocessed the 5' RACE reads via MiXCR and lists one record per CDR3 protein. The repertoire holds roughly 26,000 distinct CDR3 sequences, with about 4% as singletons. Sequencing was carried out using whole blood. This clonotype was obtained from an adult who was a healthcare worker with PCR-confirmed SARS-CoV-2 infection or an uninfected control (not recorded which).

The DNA of the CDR3 is TGTGCCACCCGAGCAGGGGACGTCTACAATGAGCAGTTCTTC. This encodes CATRAGDVYNEQFF. The chain is built from TRBV2 and TRBJ2-1, with D tentatively TRBD1 (6 bases). Germline CDR1 reads SNHLY; CDR2 reads FYNNEI. CDR3 length: 14 amino acids. Trimming cost V 10 bases and J 3 bases, with 16 bases left between them. Together with reference TRBV2 and TRBJ2-1, the CDR3 gives the full variable domain: EPEVTQTPSHQVTQMGQEVILRCVPISNHLYFYWYRQILGQKVEFLVSFYNNEISEKSEIFDDQFSVERPDGSNFTLKIRSTKLEDSAMYFCATRAGDVYNEQFFGPGTRLTVL.